This TCR beta chain originates from a study of shared clonotypes between healthy human individuals. Whole-study context: The study enrolled a couple of women and a few men aged 18 to 49. Study conclusions and caveats: Larger richness was generally estimated for naive than memory subsets.

CDR1 and CDR2 (germline): SGHTA, FQGTGA. This CDR3 comprises 15 residues. V lost 1 base to trimming and J lost 4 bases; unmatched junction nucleotides: 4. Once extracted for a subset, genomic DNA was divided evenly among several immunoSEQ plates. Tens of thousands of T cell genomes (approximately 190 ng DNA) went into each sorted-subset replicate. The protocol was immunoSEQ multiplex PCR, while the TCRdb copy is restricted to in-frame clones and leaves out a portion. In the table there are millions of clones, over 85% of which are singletons. A note on this clone: The target antigen is unknown. This sample includes further DNA sequences coding for the same CDR3.

This TCR came from a young man in good health. Some clones in this sample may be carry-over from other donors' samples. The source material was naive CD4+ T cells from PBMCs. Stated subset: CD45RA+ positively selected. The chain carries TRBV7-3 and TRBJ2-1; 7 positions agree with TRBD2. CDR3 sequence: CASSLSGSAYNEQFF. CDR3 DNA sequence: TGTGCCAGCAGCTTAAGCGGGAGCGCTTACAATGAGCAGTTCTTC.